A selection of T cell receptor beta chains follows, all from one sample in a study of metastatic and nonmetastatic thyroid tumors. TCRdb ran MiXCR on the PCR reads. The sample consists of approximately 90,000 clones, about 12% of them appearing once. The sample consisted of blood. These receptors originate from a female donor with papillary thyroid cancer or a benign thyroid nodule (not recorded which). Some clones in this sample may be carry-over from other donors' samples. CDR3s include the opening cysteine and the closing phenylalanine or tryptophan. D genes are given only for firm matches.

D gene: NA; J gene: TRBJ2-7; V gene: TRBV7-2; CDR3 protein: CASSLAAGSMGGLYEQYF
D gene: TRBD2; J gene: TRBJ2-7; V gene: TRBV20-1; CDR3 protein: CSARTSGRSDGDEQYF
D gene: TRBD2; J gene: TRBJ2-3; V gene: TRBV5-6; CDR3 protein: CASSNWGLAYADTQYF
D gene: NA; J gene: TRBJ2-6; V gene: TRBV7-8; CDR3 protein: CASSLVLSGANVLTF
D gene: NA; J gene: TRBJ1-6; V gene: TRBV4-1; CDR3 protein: CASSQGGGFYNSPLHF
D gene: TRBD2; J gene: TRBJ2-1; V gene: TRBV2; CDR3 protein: CASTTGTTLTMKQFF
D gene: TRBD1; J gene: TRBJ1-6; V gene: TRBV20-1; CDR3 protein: CSARDEGQAANSPLHF
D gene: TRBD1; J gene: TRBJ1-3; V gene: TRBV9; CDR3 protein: CASSGVGGTGYGNTIYF
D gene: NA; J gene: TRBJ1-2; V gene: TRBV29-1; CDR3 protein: CSVGLPRHGYTF
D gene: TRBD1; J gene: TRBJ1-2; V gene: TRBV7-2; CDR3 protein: CASSRDRGRDGYTF
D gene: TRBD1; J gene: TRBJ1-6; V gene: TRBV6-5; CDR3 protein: CASSTTGTGPLYNSPLHF
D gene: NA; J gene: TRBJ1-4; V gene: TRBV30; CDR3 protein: CAWSDRVNEKLFF
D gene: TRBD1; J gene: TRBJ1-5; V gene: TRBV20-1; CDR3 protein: CSANMGQGIYQPQHF
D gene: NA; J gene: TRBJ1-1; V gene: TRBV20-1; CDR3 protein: CSASLQRNTEAFF
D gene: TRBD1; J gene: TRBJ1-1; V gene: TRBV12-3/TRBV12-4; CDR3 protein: CASSLTPGQGPTEAFF
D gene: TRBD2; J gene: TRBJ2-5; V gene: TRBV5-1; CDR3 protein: CASSFMASGKEETQYF
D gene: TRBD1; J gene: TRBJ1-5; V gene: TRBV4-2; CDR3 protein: CASSQEAGQGYQPQHF
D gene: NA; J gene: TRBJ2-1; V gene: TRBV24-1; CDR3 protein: CATSDSIVYEQFF
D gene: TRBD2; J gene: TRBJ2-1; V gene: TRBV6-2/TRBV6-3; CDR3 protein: CASGGSGKNEHFF
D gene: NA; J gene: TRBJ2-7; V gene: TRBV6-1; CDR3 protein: CASSSDWPYEQYF
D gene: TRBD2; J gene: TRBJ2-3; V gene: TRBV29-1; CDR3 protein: CSVVLAGEPTDTQYF
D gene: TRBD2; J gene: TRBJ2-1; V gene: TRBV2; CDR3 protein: CASRRTSGRADNEQFF
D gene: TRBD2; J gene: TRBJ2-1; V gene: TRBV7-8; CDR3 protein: CASSMTSSNEQFF
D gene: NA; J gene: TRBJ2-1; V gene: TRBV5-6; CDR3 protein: CASSTAELVIYNEQFF
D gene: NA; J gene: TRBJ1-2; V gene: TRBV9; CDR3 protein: CASSAVGSPNYGYTF
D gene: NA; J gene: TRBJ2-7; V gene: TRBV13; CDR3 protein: CASSPGRGANYEQYF
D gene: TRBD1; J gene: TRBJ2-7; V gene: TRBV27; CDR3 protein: CASSPKRDSLMDYEQYF
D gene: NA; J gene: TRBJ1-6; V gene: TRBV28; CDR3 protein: CASGGGARNSPLHF
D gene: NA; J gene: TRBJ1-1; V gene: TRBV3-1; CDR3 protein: CASSPIQGNTEAFF
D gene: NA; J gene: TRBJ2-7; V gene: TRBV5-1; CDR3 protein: CASSWGGGPGPYEQYF
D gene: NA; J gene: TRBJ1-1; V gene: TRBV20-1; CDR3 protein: CSARDSPPEAFF
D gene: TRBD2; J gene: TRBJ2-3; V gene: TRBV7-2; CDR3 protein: CASSLAGRGLAGGTQYF
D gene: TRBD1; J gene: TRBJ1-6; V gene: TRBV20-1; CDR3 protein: CSASPGTGENSPLHF
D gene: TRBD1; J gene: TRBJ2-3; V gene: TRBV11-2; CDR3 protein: CASSLLGQGGNTQYF
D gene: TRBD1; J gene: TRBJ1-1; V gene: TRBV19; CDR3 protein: CASSITGTGNTEAFF
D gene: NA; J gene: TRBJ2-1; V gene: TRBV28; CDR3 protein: CAITLTGNYNEQFF
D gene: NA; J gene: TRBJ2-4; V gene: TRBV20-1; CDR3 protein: CSAPPPAKNIQYF
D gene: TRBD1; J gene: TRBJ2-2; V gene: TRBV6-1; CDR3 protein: CAKHTDRGPRNTGELFF
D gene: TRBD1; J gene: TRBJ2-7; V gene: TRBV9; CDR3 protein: CASSVEGTGIYEQYF
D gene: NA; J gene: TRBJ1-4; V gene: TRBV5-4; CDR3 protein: CASSLSNRAGEKLFF
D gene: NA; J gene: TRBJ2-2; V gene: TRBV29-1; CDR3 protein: CSGQGEGGTGELFF
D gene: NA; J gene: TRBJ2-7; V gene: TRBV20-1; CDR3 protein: CSARRDGSDEQYF
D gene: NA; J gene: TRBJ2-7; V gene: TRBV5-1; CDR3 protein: CASRETPSHEQYF
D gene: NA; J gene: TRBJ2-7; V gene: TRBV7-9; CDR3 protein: CASSSRGYEQYF
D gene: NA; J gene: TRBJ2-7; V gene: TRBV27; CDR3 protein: CASSLSGSYEQYF
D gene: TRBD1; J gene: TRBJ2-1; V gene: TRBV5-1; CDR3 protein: CASSYTGQGAGNEQFF
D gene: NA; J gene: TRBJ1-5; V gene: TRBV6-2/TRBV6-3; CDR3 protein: CASSWGRGQPQHF
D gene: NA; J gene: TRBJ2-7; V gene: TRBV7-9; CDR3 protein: CASSLGSYEQYF
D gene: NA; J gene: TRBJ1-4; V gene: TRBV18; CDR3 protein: CASSPGRGEKLFF
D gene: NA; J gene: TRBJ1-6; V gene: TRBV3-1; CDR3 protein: CASRPPGGWGSPLHF
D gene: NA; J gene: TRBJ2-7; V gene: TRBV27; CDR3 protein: CASSLSPGGINYEQYF
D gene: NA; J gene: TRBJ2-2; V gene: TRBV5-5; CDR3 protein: CASSLVGAGNTGELFF
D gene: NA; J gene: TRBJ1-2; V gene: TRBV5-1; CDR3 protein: CASSLDRDYGYTF
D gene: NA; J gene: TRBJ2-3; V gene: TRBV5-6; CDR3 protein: CASRQPNTDTQYF
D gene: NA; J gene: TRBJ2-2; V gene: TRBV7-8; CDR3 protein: CASSLVGLDFANTGELFF
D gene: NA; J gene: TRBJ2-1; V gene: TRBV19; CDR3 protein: CASSFAWNNEQFF
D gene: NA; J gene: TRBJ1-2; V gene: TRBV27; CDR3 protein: CASSLSNYGYTF